This T cell receptor (beta chain) was documented in a study of OX40 agonist ivuxolimab in advanced cancers. General study results and limits: Expanded clones belonging to CD8+ T cells outnumbered, on average, those of CD4+.

Trimming took 1 base from V and 8 from J, leaving 11 bases between them. CDR1 is SGHAT and CDR2 is FQNNGV in the germline V gene. This CDR3 is built from 13 residues. Regarding this clone: Its antigen is undetermined.

Here immunoSEQ multiplex PCR was the method, and the copy in TCRdb shows in-frame clones only, minus some. This table has roughly 62,000 clones, 84% appearing once. The chain has TRBV11-2 and TRBJ1-2; no definite D call. This receptor was obtained from an adult with an advanced solid tumor such as melanoma, head and neck, liver or kidney cancer. Sequencing used CD4+ or CD8+ T cells sorted from blood, obtained in a trial of the OX40 agonist ivuxolimab. The CDR3 region has the DNA TGTGCCAGCAGCTTAGCATGGGGAGCGGGCTACACCTTC. This encodes CASSLAWGAGYTF.